The clone carrying this T cell receptor (beta chain) was seen repeatedly, ten times or more. Its specificity is unknown. Trimming took 6 bases from V and 5 from J; bases not matched to a gene: 5. The CDR3 length is 15 residues. The data were taken from a study of T cells in Graves' hyperthyroidism and ophthalmopathy. Study summary: Any treatment followed the collection of peripheral blood at initial diagnosis.

Exclusion followed for patients with uncontrolled infection, other autoimmune disease, pregnancy or lactation. Roughly 10 ml of fresh peripheral blood supplied the PBMCs. What was amplified from RNA transcripts were TCR beta CDR3 regions. The study used the HTBI primer set for a first-round RT-PCR of the TCR CDR3. From the multiplex PCR reads, TCRdb called clonotypes with MiXCR, one entry per CDR3 protein. This table holds about 280,000 distinct CDR3 sequences, less than 30% found once. Study findings and constraints: The majority of expanded thyroid clonotypes above 0.001 also appeared in blood.

The sample was blood. The rearrangement uses TRBV12-3 or TRBV12-4 and TRBJ2-5, with 14 bases fitting TRBD2. The sequence derives from a man aged 40-55 years with Graves' hyperthyroidism that later progressed to Graves' ophthalmopathy. CDR3 in amino acids: CASSSGLAGVETQYF. The CDR3 nucleotides read TGTGCCAGCAGCTCGGGACTAGCGGGAGTGGAGACCCAGTACTTC.